Listed below are T cell receptor beta chains from one sample, sequenced in a study of blood T cell repertoires in COVID-19. Assay: immunoSEQ multiplex PCR; the TCRdb copy retains only in-frame clones and omits some. The table records 330,000 or so clones, about 87% of them present only once. The sequenced sample was peripheral blood. These TCRs come from a young man with COVID-19, enrolled during active disease. The CDR3 runs from the conserved cysteine through the conserved F or W. A D gene is named only where the DNA matches it firmly.

D gene,V gene,J gene,CDR3 protein,CDR3 DNA
TRBD1,TRBV5-4,TRBJ1-1,CASSPDREYTEAFF,TGTGCCAGCAGCCCGGACAGGGAGTACACTGAAGCTTTCTTT
NA,TRBV6-6,TRBJ1-5,CASRQDSNQPQHF,TGTGCCAGCAGACAGGATAGCAATCAGCCCCAGCATTTT
NA,TRBV28,TRBJ1-5,CASSQNQPQHF,TGTGCCAGCAGTCAGAATCAGCCCCAGCATTTT
TRBD1,TRBV14,TRBJ1-4,CASSQERAGGGVDGVREKLFF,TGTGCCAGCAGCCAAGAACGGGCAGGGGGCGGCGTCGACGGAGTTCGGGAAAAACTGTTTTTT
NA,TRBV27,TRBJ2-7,CASSLGGVYEQYF,TGTGCCAGCAGTTTAGGCGGAGTCTACGAGCAGTACTTC
TRBD1,TRBV5-5,TRBJ1-5,CASSSNLQSGTGNYQPQHF,TGTGCCAGCAGCTCCAACCTCCAATCCGGGACAGGGAACTATCAGCCCCAGCATTTT
NA,TRBV4-3,TRBJ1-4,CASSQVFFQENEKLFF,TGCGCCAGCAGCCAAGTTTTCTTTCAGGAAAATGAAAAACTGTTTTTT
TRBD1,TRBV4-3,TRBJ1-2,CASSISQGAGYGYTF,TGCGCCAGCAGCATCTCACAGGGGGCTGGTTATGGCTACACCTTC
NA,TRBV29-1,TRBJ1-1,CSVGEGRRTEAFF,TGCAGCGTTGGAGAGGGGAGGAGGACTGAAGCTTTCTTT
TRBD2,TRBV13,TRBJ2-7,CASSWGTSDSYEQYF,TGTGCCAGCAGCTGGGGGACTAGCGACTCCTACGAGCAGTACTTC